Below are 15 T cell receptor beta chains sequenced from a single sample in a study of T cell responses to AZD1222 COVID-19 vaccine. Sequencing used immunoSEQ multiplex PCR; TCRdb keeps in-frame clones, though not all of them. Of tens of thousands of clones listed, approximately 90% are singletons. The sequencing here drew on peripheral blood, taken 28 days after the second AZD1222 dose. All receptors derive from an adult who received the AZD1222 COVID-19 vaccine.

The chain recombines TRBV27 with TRBJ1-6, with D perhaps matching TRBD1 (6 bases). Germline CDR1 is MNHEY and CDR2 is SMNVEV (reference sequence). The CDR3 covers 13 residues. V was clipped by 5 bases and J by 11 bases, with 13 bases between them. CDR3 coding DNA: TGTGCCAGCAGTCCCTCCAGGGACACACCCCTCCACTTT. Residues: CASSPSRDTPLHF.

A single count supports this clone. CDR3 sequence: CASSIKTDTNYGYTF. The CDR3 DNA reads as TGTGCCAGTAGTATAAAGACAGATACTAACTATGGCTACACCTTC. The chain carries TRBV19 and TRBJ1-2; D may be TRBD1 (5 bases). The V end lost 2 bases, the J end lost 0 bases, and 10 bases lay between the germline ends. CDR1 is LNHDA and CDR2 is SQIVND in the germline V gene (reference sequence). CDR3 length equals 15 residues.

This clone occurred once. This sequence joins TRBV27 and TRBJ1-3; perhaps TRBD1 as D (5 bases). This CDR3 spans 16 amino acids. Germline assignment: CDR1 MNHEY and CDR2 SMNVEV (reference sequence). V gave up 8 bases and J gave up 0 bases, with 17 bases separating them. CDR3 sequence (DNA): TGTGCCAGCGCTCCCCTGGCAGGGAACTCTGGAAACACCATATATTTT. Translated, it gives CASAPLAGNSGNTIYF.

The chain has TRBV5-1 and TRBJ2-7; D is uncertain. The CDR3 has 14 residues. Germline assignment: CDR1 SGHRS and CDR2 YFSETQ. V shed 3 bases and J shed 3 bases, with 13 bases lying between them. The CDR3 spells CASSSLQVGYEQYF. CDR3 coding DNA: TGCGCCAGCAGCTCCTTACAAGTCGGCTACGAGCAGTACTTC.

V gene TRBV6-5 combines with J gene TRBJ2-1; 7 bases match TRBD2. J was trimmed by 7 bases and V by 4 bases; bases with no gene match: 7. The germline gives CDR1 MNHEY, CDR2 SVGAGI. This CDR3 comprises 14 residues. The CDR3, as DNA: TGTGCCAGCAGTTCTTGGGGGGGACGAAATGAGCAGTTCTTC. Protein: CASSSWGGRNEQFF.

This chain uses TRBV18 with TRBJ2-2; D not resolved. In germline, CDR1 is KGHSH, CDR2 LQKENI. This CDR3 has 12 residues. Between the trimmed V and J ends, which lost 5 bases and 8 bases, there was a span of 9 bases. The DNA of the CDR3 is TGTGCCAGCTCAGCCGGATTGGGGGAGCTGTTTTTT. It encodes CASSAGLGELFF.

The V and J genes are TRBV28 and TRBJ2-7; either TRBD1 or TRBD2 may supply D (5 bases each). Germline loops: CDR1 MDHEN, CDR2 SYDVKM. This CDR3 spans 12 amino acids. V was clipped by 8 bases and J by 2 bases, with 10 bases between them. CDR3 sequence: CASGQGAYEQYF. The CDR3 DNA reads as TGTGCCAGCGGGCAGGGAGCCTACGAGCAGTACTTC.

J is TRBJ2-2 and V is TRBV7-3; TRBD2 matches 10 bases. This CDR3 region has 16 residues. V trimming: 4 bases; J trimming: 6 bases; junction bases outside the gene matches: 8. Germline CDR1 and CDR2: SGHTA and FQGTGA. CDR3 in DNA: TGTGCCAGCAGCTCACCGGCTAGCGGGAGTGCCGGGGAGCTGTTTTTT. Its protein is CASSSPASGSAGELFF.

This chain links TRBV2 with TRBJ1-6; TRBD1 matches at 11 bases. Germline CDR1 reads SNHLY; CDR2 reads FYNNEI. This CDR3 spans 14 amino acids. Germline trimming cut 5 bases from V and 10 bases from J; bases unmatched to any gene: 4. CDR3 DNA: TGTGCCAGCAGTCGGGACAGGGGGTACTCACCCCTCCACTTT. It translates to CASSRDRGYSPLHF. The full variable domain, completed using reference TRBV2 and TRBJ1-6, is EPEVTQTPSHQVTQMGQEVILRCVPISNHLYFYWYRQILGQKVEFLVSFYNNEISEKSEIFDDQFSVERPDGSNFTLKIRSTKLEDSAMYFCASSRDRGYSPLHFGNGTRLTVT.

V and J are TRBV3-1 (or the pseudogene TRBV3-2) and TRBJ1-1; maybe TRBD1 (6 bases). The ends were cut back, 0 bases at V and 6 bases at J, with 11 bases in the middle. This CDR3 is built from 14 residues. The germline CDR1 and CDR2 sequences are LGHDT and YNNKEL (reference sequence). The CDR3 sequence: CASSQDRGISEAFF. CDR3 sequence (DNA): TGTGCCAGCAGCCAAGACAGGGGTATCTCTGAAGCTTTCTTT.

The rearrangement links TRBV4-1 to TRBJ2-3, with 12 bases lining up with TRBD2. J lost 3 bases, V lost 1 base, and 5 bases had no gene match. The CDR3 is 17 residues long. Germline V lookup: CDR1 MGHRA, CDR2 YSYEKL. CDR3 residues: CASSQGGLAGLTDTQYF. CDR3 DNA: TGCGCCAGCAGCCAAGGGGGACTAGCGGGTTTAACAGATACGCAGTATTTT.

The V and J genes are TRBV19 and TRBJ1-3; no reliable D call. The length of the CDR3 is 14 residues. Trimming left V 4 bases short and J 2 bases short, with 9 bases between. The germline V gene encodes CDR1 LNHDA and CDR2 SQIVND (reference sequence). The CDR3 is CASSNERTGNTIYF. CDR3 in DNA: TGTGCCAGTAGTAACGAGAGGACTGGAAACACCATATATTTT.

Only one count was recorded for this clone. The rearrangement links TRBV5-1 to TRBJ2-2; 7 nucleotides line up with TRBD1. The CDR3 contains 14 residues. CDR1 SGHRS and CDR2 YFSETQ come from the germline V gene. V trimming: 4 bases; J trimming: 2 bases; junction bases outside the gene matches: 2. For the CDR3, the DNA is TGCGCCAGCAGCCGGGACAGCAACACCGGGGAGCTGTTTTTT. The encoded protein is CASSRDSNTGELFF.

The chain employs TRBV19 and TRBJ2-7; 13 bases agree with TRBD2. V was pared by 6 bases and J by 2 bases, with 1 base of the junction left unmatched. The CDR3 sequence is 14 residues long. Germline V gene lookup returns CDR1 LNHDA and CDR2 SQIVND (reference sequence). CDR3 amino acids: CASSGLAGAYEQYF. DNA for the CDR3: TGTGCCAGTAGCGGACTAGCGGGGGCCTACGAGCAGTACTTC.

This chain joins TRBV19 and TRBJ2-1, with D maybe TRBD2 (7 bases). Germline CDR1 and CDR2: LNHDA and SQIVND (reference sequence). Trimming stripped 7 bases from V and 4 bases from J, with 17 bases between. CDR3 length equals 15 residues. The CDR3 is CASKGGQTGYNEQFF. The CDR3 DNA follows: TGTGCCAGTAAGGGGGGGCAAACGGGATACAATGAGCAGTTCTTC. The whole variable domain, filled in from reference TRBV19 and TRBJ2-1, reads DGGITQSPKYLFRKEGQNVTLSCEQNLNHDAMYWYRQDPGQGLRLIYYSQIVNDFQKGDIAEGYSVSREKKESFPLTVTSAQKNPTAFYLCASKGGQTGYNEQFFGPGTRLTVL.